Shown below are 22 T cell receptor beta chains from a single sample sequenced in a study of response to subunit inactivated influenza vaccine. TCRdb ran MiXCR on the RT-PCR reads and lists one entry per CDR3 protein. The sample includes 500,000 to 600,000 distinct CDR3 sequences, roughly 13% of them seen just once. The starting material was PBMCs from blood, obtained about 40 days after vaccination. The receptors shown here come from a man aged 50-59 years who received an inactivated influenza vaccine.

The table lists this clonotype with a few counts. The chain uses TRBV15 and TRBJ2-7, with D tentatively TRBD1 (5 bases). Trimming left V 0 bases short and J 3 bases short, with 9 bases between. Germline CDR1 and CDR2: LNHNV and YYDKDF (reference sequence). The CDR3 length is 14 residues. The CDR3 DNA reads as TGTGCCACCAGCAGAGAACCAGGGTACTACGAGCAGTACTTC. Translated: CATSREPGYYEQYF.

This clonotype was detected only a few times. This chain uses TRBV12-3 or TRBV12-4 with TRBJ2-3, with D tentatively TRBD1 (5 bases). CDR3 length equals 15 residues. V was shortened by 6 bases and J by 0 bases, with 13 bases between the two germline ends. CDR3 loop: CASRPLGRSTDTQYF. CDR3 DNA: TGTGCCAGCAGACCCTTGGGGCGTAGCACAGATACGCAGTATTTT.

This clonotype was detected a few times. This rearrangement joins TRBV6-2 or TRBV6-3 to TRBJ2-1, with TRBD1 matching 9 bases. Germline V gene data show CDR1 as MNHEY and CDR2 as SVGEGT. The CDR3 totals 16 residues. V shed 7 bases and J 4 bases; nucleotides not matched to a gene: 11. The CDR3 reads CASTLSRDRVYNEQFF. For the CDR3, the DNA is TGTGCCAGCACTTTATCCCGGGACAGGGTATACAATGAGCAGTTCTTC.

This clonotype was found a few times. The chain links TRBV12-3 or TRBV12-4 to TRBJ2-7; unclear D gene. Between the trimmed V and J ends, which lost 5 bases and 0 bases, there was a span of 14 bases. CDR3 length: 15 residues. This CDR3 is CASSRRPPGSYEQYF. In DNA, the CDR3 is TGTGCCAGCAGTCGCCGGCCCCCGGGCTCCTACGAGCAGTACTTC.

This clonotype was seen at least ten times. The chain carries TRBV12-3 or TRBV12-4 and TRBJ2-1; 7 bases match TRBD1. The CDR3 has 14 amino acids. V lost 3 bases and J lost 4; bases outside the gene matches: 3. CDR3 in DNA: TGTGCCAGCAGTTTGAGGACAGGTTACAATGAGCAGTTCTTC. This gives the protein CASSLRTGYNEQFF.

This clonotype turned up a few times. CDR3: CASRTRPSYNSPLHF. The CDR3 bases are TGCGCCAGCAGGACCCGGCCCTCCTATAATTCACCCCTCCACTTT. This rearrangement joins TRBV5-1 to TRBJ1-6; no firm D call. V was cut by 5 bases and J by 0 bases, with 9 bases left in between. The length of the CDR3 is 15 residues. Germline values: CDR1 SGHRS, CDR2 YFSETQ.

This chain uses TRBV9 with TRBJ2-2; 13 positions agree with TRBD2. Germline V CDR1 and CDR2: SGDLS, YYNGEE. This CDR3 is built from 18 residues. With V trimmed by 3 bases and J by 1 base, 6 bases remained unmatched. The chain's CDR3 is CASSDRLAGGLNTGELFF. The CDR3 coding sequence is TGTGCCAGCAGCGACCGACTAGCGGGGGGCCTGAACACCGGGGAGCTGTTTTTT.

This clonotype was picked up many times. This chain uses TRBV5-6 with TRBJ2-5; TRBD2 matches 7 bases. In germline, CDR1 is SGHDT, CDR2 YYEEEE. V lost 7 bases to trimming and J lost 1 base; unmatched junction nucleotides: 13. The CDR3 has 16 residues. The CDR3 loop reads CASSNAGAWGQETQYF. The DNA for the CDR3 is TGTGCCAGCTCTAATGCGGGAGCTTGGGGCCAAGAGACCCAGTACTTC.

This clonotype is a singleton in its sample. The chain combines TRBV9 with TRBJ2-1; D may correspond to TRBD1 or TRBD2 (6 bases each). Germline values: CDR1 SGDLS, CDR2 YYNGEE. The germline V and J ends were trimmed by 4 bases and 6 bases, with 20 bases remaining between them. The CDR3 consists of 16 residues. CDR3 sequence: CASSPLTGGGGNEQFF. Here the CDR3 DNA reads TGTGCCAGCAGCCCCCTTACGGGCGGAGGGGGCAATGAGCAGTTCTTC.

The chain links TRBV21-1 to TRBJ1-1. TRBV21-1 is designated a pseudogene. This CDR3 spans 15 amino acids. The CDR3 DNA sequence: TGTGCCAGGAAAAAAAACACGGACTTGAACACTGAAGCTTTCTTT. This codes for CARKKNTDLNTEAFF.

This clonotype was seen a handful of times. The CDR3 bases are TGTGCCAGCAGAGCGGGAGGGTTTTACGAGCAGTACTTC. Protein: CASRAGGFYEQYF. The gene calls are TRBV6-2 or TRBV6-3 and TRBJ2-7; TRBD2 matches at 10 bases. CDR1 is MNHEY and CDR2 is SVGEGT in the germline V gene. This CDR3 comprises 13 residues. V shed 6 bases, J shed 4 bases, and the junction held 3 bases outside the gene matches.

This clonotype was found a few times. CDR3 DNA: TGTGCCAGCAAGTGGGACGGGTTAACCTACGAGCAGTACTTC. Translating it yields CASKWDGLTYEQYF. V usage is TRBV12-3 or TRBV12-4 and J usage is TRBJ2-7, with D perhaps TRBD1 or TRBD2 (5 bases each). V lost 7 bases and J lost 2, with 15 bases in between. The CDR3 spans 14 residues.

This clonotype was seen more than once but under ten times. This chain's CDR3 is CASSVEDRGYEQYF. As DNA, the CDR3 is TGTGCCAGCAGCGTAGAGGACAGGGGGTACGAGCAGTACTTC. The chain carries TRBV9 and TRBJ2-7; 10 bases match TRBD1. CDR3 length equals 14 residues. Losses at the gene ends were 0 bases for V and 4 bases for J; bases not matched to a gene: 1. Per germline, CDR1 SGDLS and CDR2 YYNGEE.

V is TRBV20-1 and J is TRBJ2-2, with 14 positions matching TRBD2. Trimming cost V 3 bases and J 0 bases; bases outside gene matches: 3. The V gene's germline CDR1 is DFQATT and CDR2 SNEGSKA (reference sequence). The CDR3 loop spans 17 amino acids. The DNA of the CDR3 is TGCAGTGCTAGGGGACTAGCGGGGGCCGCGAACACCGGGGAGCTGTTTTTT. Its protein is CSARGLAGAANTGELFF.

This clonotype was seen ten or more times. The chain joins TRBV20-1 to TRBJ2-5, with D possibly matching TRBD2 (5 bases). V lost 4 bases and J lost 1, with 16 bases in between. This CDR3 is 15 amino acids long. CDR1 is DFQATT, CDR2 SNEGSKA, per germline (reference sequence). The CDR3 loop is CSAIGVRVAQETQYF. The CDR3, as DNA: TGCAGTGCTATAGGTGTGCGGGTCGCCCAAGAGACCCAGTACTTC.

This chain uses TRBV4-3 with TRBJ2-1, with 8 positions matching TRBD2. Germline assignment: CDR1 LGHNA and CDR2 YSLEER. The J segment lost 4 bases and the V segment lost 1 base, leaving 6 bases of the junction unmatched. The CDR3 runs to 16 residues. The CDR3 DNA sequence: TGCGCCAGCAGCCAAGCGGGGGGGCGAAATTACAATGAGCAGTTCTTC. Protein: CASSQAGGRNYNEQFF.

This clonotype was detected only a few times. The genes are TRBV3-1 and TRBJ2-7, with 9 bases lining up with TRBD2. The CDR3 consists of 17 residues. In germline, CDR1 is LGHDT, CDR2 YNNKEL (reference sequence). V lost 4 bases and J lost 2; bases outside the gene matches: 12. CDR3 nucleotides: TGTGCCAGCAGCCCAAACGGCGAAGCGGGAGGCACCTACGAGCAGTACTTC. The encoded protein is CASSPNGEAGGTYEQYF.

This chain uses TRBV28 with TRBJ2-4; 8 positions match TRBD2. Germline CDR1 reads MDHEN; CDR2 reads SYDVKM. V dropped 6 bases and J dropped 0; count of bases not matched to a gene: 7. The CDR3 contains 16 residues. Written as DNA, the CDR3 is TGTGCCAGCAGCCCTAATCTAGCGGGAGCCAAAAACATTCAGTACTTC. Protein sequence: CASSPNLAGAKNIQYF. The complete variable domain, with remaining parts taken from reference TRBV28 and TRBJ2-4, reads DVKVTQSSRYLVKRTGEKVFLECVQDMDHENMFWYRQDPGLGLRLIYFSYDVKMKEKGDIPEGYSVSREKKERFSLILESASTNQTSMYLCASSPNLAGAKNIQYFGAGTRLSVL.

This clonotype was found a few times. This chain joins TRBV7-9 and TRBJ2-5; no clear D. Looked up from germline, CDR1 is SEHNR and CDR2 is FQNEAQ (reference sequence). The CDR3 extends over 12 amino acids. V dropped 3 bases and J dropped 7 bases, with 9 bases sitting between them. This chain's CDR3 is CASSLTERTQYF. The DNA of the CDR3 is TGTGCCAGCAGCTTGACCGAAAGGACCCAGTACTTC.

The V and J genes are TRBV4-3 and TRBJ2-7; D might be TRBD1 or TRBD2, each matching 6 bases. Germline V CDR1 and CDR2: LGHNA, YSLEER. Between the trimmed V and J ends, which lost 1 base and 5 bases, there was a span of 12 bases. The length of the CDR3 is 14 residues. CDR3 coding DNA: TGCGCCAGCAGCCAAGGGGGGGCTCACAACGAGCAGTACTTC. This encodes CASSQGGAHNEQYF.

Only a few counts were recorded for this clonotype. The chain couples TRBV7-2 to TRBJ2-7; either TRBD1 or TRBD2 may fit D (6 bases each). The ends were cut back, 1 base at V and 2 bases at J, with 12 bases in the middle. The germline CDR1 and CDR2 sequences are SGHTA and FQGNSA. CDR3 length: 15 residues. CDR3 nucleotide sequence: TGTGCCAGCAGCTTAGATCCGGGGGCGACCTACGAGCAGTACTTC. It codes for CASSLDPGATYEQYF. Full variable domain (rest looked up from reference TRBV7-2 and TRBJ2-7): GAGVSQSPSNKVTEKGKDVELRCDPISGHTALYWYRQSLGQGLEFLIYFQGNSAPDKSGLPSDRFSAERTGGSVSTLTIQRTQQEDSAVYLCASSLDPGATYEQYFGPGTRLTVT.

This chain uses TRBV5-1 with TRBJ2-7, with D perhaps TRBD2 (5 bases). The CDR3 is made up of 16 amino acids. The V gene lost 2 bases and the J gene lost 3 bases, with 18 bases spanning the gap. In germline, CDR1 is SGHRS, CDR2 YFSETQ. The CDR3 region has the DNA TGCGCCAGCAGCTTATCGGGTGGGAGAAGCCTCTACGAGCAGTACTTC. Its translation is CASSLSGGRSLYEQYF.